The 32 T cell receptor beta chains given below trace back to one sample, sequenced in a study of regulatory T cells in long-lasting Graves disease. The time point: newly diagnosed GD, antithyroid drugs for less than 3 months. Following extraction of RNA from PBMCs, that RNA was used to make the TCR library. The TCR beta library used iRepertoire HTBI primers with Arm-PCR amplification of CDR3. A single record per CDR3 protein comes from TCRdb applying MiXCR to the multiplex PCR reads. The table records around 420,000 distinct CDR3 sequences, 15% to 19% of them present only once. The sequencing here drew on peripheral blood mononuclear cells (PBMCs), taken at new diagnosis, from a patient treated with antithyroid drugs. The receptor set was obtained from a female donor with Graves disease.

There are many counts of this clonotype. The genes are TRBV18 and TRBJ2-1; D uncertain. The CDR3 covers 15 residues. The germline V gene encodes CDR1 KGHSH and CDR2 LQKENI. Trimming removed 0 bases at V and 5 bases at J, with 11 bases between. The CDR3 region has the DNA TGTGCCAGCTCACCACCGCTGAGACTCCACAATGAGCAGTTCTTC. This translates into CASSPPLRLHNEQFF.

As to this clonotype: A single base separates this from a much larger clone, so it may be a read error. The chain joins TRBV2 to TRBJ1-1; the D is unclear. Germline CDR1 reads SNHLY; CDR2 reads FYNNEI. This CDR3 spans 10 amino acids. The CDR3 loop is CVSSGGEAFF. The CDR3 DNA sequence: TGTGTCAGCAGCGGTGGTGAAGCTTTCTTT.

This clonotype showed up many times. The CDR3 bases are TGTGCCAGCAGCCGCCCTAAGGGACAGGGGATCGATGAGCAGTTCTTC. Protein product: CASSRPKGQGIDEQFF. V and J are TRBV7-2 and TRBJ2-1; 10 bases map to TRBD1. This CDR3 comprises 16 residues. The junction had 12 bases not matched to a gene; V was cut back by 5 bases and J by 8 bases. Germline assignment: CDR1 SGHTA and CDR2 FQGNSA. Using reference TRBV7-2 and TRBJ2-1 for the parts outside the CDR3, the full variable domain is GAGVSQSPSNKVTEKGKDVELRCDPISGHTALYWYRQSLGQGLEFLIYFQGNSAPDKSGLPSDRFSAERTGGSVSTLTIQRTQQEDSAVYLCASSRPKGQGIDEQFFGPGTRLTVL.

The CDR3 protein is CASSEMGSGELFF. The CDR3, as DNA: TGTGCCAGCAGCGAGATGGGGTCCGGGGAGCTGTTTTTT. The chain employs TRBV11-2 and TRBJ2-2; D is uncertain. Deletions cut 5 bases from V and 6 bases from J, with 10 bases between. Germline V gene sequence: CDR1 SGHAT, CDR2 FQNNGV. This CDR3 contains 13 residues.

This clonotype came up a few times. This rearrangement joins TRBV20-1 to TRBJ1-4; no definite D call. This CDR3 has 14 amino acids. With 0 bases removed from V and 1 base from J, the gap between germline ends came to 6 bases. CDR1 DFQATT and CDR2 SNEGSKA come from the germline V gene (reference sequence). DNA for the CDR3: TGCAGTGCTAGAGATCTGCGAACTAATGAAAAACTGTTTTTT. This codes for CSARDLRTNEKLFF.

This clonotype was seen repeatedly, ten times or more. This rearrangement joins TRBV12-3 or TRBV12-4 to TRBJ1-1; D is ambiguous. The CDR3 length is 10 residues. Trimming took 4 bases from V and 13 from J, leaving 10 bases between them. CDR3 loop: CASSSRKVFF. CDR3 sequence (DNA): TGTGCCAGCAGTTCGAGGAAGGTTTTCTTT.

The chain recombines TRBV5-1 with TRBJ2-7; D remains unclear. This CDR3 contains 15 residues. Trimming took off 0 bases at V and 7 bases at J, with 17 bases between the two ends. Germline V CDR1 and CDR2: SGHRS, YFSETQ. The CDR3 spells CASSLGGVVSREQYF. CDR3 bases: TGCGCCAGCAGCTTGGGGGGTGTTGTTAGTCGGGAGCAGTACTTC.

This clonotype was observed a few times. V usage is TRBV11-2 and J usage is TRBJ2-7; D may correspond to TRBD1 or TRBD2 (6 bases each). V dropped 4 bases and J dropped 0 bases, with 13 bases sitting between them. Germline V CDR1 and CDR2: SGHAT, FQNNGV. There are 15 residues in the CDR3. Here the CDR3 reads CASSWRDITSYEQYF. The CDR3 DNA is TGTGCCAGCAGCTGGCGGGACATTACCTCCTACGAGCAGTACTTC. The whole variable domain, filled in from reference TRBV11-2 and TRBJ2-7, reads EAGVAQSPRYKIIEKRQSVAFWCNPISGHATLYWYQQILGQGPKLLIQFQNNGVVDDSQLPKDRFSAERLKGVDSTLKIQPAKLEDSAVYLCASSWRDITSYEQYFGPGTRLTVT.

This clonotype was counted a few times. Written as DNA, the CDR3 is TGTGCCACCGTACACGCGAACACCGGGGAGCTGTTTTTT. Translation: CATVHANTGELFF. This chain connects TRBV28 to TRBJ2-2; D unresolved. Germline CDR1 MDHEN, CDR2 SYDVKM. V lost 10 bases and J lost 0, with 9 bases in between. This CDR3 region has 13 residues.

In its sample, this clonotype was seen many times. The rearrangement links TRBV6-1 to TRBJ2-7; the match to TRBD2 covers 7 bases. From germline, CDR1 is MNHNS and CDR2 SASEGT. The CDR3 loop spans 18 amino acids. V lost 6 bases to trimming and J lost 0 bases; unmatched junction nucleotides: 17. The CDR3 nucleotides read TGTGCCAGCAGCTCCCGGCGGGAGTTACCTCTTAGCTCCTACGAGCAGTACTTC. Translated, it gives CASSSRRELPLSSYEQYF.

The genes are TRBV6-2 or TRBV6-3 and TRBJ2-5, with 12 bases aligning to TRBD1. The junction had 12 bases not matched to a gene; V was cut back by 5 bases and J by 5 bases. Germline lookup yields CDR1 MNHEY and CDR2 SVGEGT. The CDR3 spans 17 residues. Here the CDR3 reads CASSEGLGQGARETQYF. DNA for the CDR3: TGTGCCAGCAGTGAAGGTCTGGGACAGGGGGCTAGGGAGACCCAGTACTTC.

Concerning this clonotype: A much larger clone lies one base from this, so it may be a read error. V is TRBV2 and J is TRBJ1-5; perhaps TRBD1 as D (5 bases). Germline V gene lookup returns CDR1 SNHLY and CDR2 FYNNEI. Trimming pared 6 bases from V and 7 bases from J, leaving 13 bases between. The CDR3 runs to 13 residues. Here the CDR3 DNA reads TGTGCCAGCAGCGGGACCCACGACCAGCCCCAGCATTTT. It specifies CASSGTHDQPQHF.

This clonotype was seen repeatedly, ten times or more. The V call is TRBV12-3 or TRBV12-4, the J call TRBJ1-5; 8 bases map to TRBD1. V trimming: 4 bases; J trimming: 3 bases; junction bases outside the gene matches: 14. This CDR3 is built from 18 residues. The CDR3 spells CASSSSLWTGTFNQPQHF. In nucleotides, the CDR3 is TGTGCCAGCAGTTCCAGCCTTTGGACAGGGACCTTCAATCAGCCCCAGCATTTT.

This clonotype was seen a handful of times. This chain links TRBV19 with TRBJ2-7; D not certain. CDR3 length: 12 amino acids. The germline gives CDR1 LNHDA, CDR2 SQIVND (reference sequence). V gave up 7 bases and J gave up 1 base, with 8 bases separating them. In nucleotides, the CDR3 is TGTGCCAGTAAGGGCTATTCCTACGAGCAGTACTTC. It encodes CASKGYSYEQYF.

At least ten counts were recorded for this clonotype. This chain connects TRBV7-6 to TRBJ2-7; 11 bases map to TRBD1. The CDR3 is 13 amino acids. Trimming took 5 bases from V and 6 from J; bases not matched to a gene: 3. CDR1 is SGHVS, CDR2 FNYEAQ, per germline. The CDR3 nucleotides read TGTGCCAGCAGCCGGGGACAGGGGGGCGAGCAGTACTTC. Protein: CASSRGQGGEQYF.

The table lists this clonotype with many counts. The genes are TRBV15 and TRBJ1-1, with D perhaps matching TRBD1 (5 bases). The V and J ends lost 5 bases and 0 bases respectively, with 13 bases between them. The CDR3 sequence is 15 residues long. Germline CDR1 LNHNV, CDR2 YYDKDF (reference sequence). The CDR3 nucleotides read TGTGCCACCAGCGGTGGACATCTCCTGAACACTGAAGCTTTCTTT. It yields the protein CATSGGHLLNTEAFF.

This clonotype has at least ten counts. This rearrangement joins TRBV7-9 to TRBJ1-2; D may be TRBD1 (5 bases). The CDR3 runs 14 residues. Germline CDR1 reads SEHNR; CDR2 reads FQNEAQ (reference sequence). Trimming took off 6 bases at V and 3 bases at J, with 14 bases between the two ends. In DNA, the CDR3 is TGTGCCAGCAGTGTCGGGGCCACTGACTATGGCTACACCTTC. It encodes CASSVGATDYGYTF.

The CDR3 DNA is TGTGCCAGCATCGGAGCAGGACTAGCGGGAGGACCTAGCTCCTACGAGCAGTACTTC. Encoded protein: CASIGAGLAGGPSSYEQYF. The chain employs TRBV6-2 or TRBV6-3 and TRBJ2-7; 14 bases match TRBD2. Germline V lookup: CDR1 MNHEY, CDR2 SVGEGT. CDR3 length: 19 residues. V lost 7 bases to trimming and J lost 0 bases; unmatched junction nucleotides: 14.

V usage is TRBV29-1 and J usage is TRBJ1-2; the D is unclear. The germline gives CDR1 SQVTM, CDR2 ANQGSEA. The V end was cut by 7 bases, the J end by 5 bases, with 17 bases between. This CDR3 is built from 13 residues. This chain's CDR3 is CSAFEASRYGYTF. CDR3 sequence (DNA): TGCAGCGCCTTTGAAGCCTCTAGGTATGGCTACACCTTC.

This clonotype was recorded many times. The V call is TRBV6-1, the J call TRBJ2-7, with D perhaps TRBD2 (7 bases). V lost 2 bases and J lost 3, with 14 bases in between. CDR1 and CDR2 from the germline V gene are MNHNS and SASEGT. The CDR3 has 15 amino acids. The chain's CDR3 is CASSEPGGGFYEQYF. The CDR3 bases are TGTGCCAGCAGTGAACCTGGGGGGGGCTTCTACGAGCAGTACTTC.

In DNA form, the CDR3 reads TGTGCCAGCACCAGGACGGCGCATGGGGGGCAGTTCTTC. Residues: CASTRTAHGGQFF. This sequence joins TRBV6-1 and TRBJ2-1; tentatively, D is TRBD1 or TRBD2 (5 bases each). The CDR3 totals 13 residues. V was cut by 7 bases and J by 12 bases, with 19 bases left in between. The germline gives CDR1 MNHNS, CDR2 SASEGT.

This clonotype was picked up a small number of times. The rearrangement joins TRBV5-1 to TRBJ1-4; D may be TRBD1 (6 bases). From germline, CDR1 is SGHRS and CDR2 YFSETQ. CDR3 length: 15 amino acids. With 0 bases removed from V and 8 bases from J, the gap between germline ends came to 14 bases. This CDR3 reads CASSLVRGPGEKLFF. DNA for the CDR3: TGCGCCAGCAGCTTGGTACGGGGGCCTGGGGAAAAACTGTTTTTT.

The chain employs TRBV25-1 and TRBJ1-2, with 7 bases identical to TRBD1. The CDR3 loop spans 16 amino acids. With V trimmed by 1 base and J by 6 bases, 11 bases remained unmatched. Germline CDR1 reads MGHDK; CDR2 reads SYGVNS. The CDR3 protein is CASSEWGALTGDGYTF. CDR3 bases: TGTGCCAGCAGTGAATGGGGGGCCTTAACAGGGGATGGCTACACCTTC.

This clonotype was detected many times. V is TRBV10-3 and J is TRBJ1-1, with TRBD1 as a possible D gene (6 bases). CDR1 ENHRY and CDR2 SYGVKD come from the germline V gene. V lost 2 bases and J 2 bases, leaving 15 bases between the germline ends. The CDR3 loop spans 16 amino acids. The DNA for the CDR3 is TGTGCCATCAGTGAGGGCAGGGGTGGGGGTAACACTGAAGCTTTCTTT. Protein: CAISEGRGGGNTEAFF.

This clonotype was counted ten times or more. The chain employs TRBV30 and TRBJ2-2; 9 bases match TRBD1. V shed 3 bases, J shed 1 base, and the junction held 3 bases outside the gene matches. The CDR3 has 15 residues. From germline, CDR1 is GTSNPN and CDR2 SVGIG (reference sequence). The CDR3 DNA is TGTGCCTGGAGCCCGGACAGGGGGAACACCGGGGAGCTGTTTTTT. Its translation is CAWSPDRGNTGELFF.

This clonotype was counted ten times or more. CDR3 DNA: TGTGCCAGCACTTCCGACTGGGACTCTGGAAACACCATATATTTT. Its protein is CASTSDWDSGNTIYF. J is TRBJ1-3 and V is TRBV28, with D unresolved. V shed 7 bases and J shed 0 bases, with 13 bases lying between them. Per germline, CDR1 MDHEN and CDR2 SYDVKM. The CDR3 length is 15 residues.

The V and J genes are TRBV30 and TRBJ1-4, with TRBD1 as a possible D gene (5 bases). V was trimmed by 5 bases and J by 5 bases, leaving 12 bases between them. The CDR3 runs 13 residues. CDR1 GTSNPN and CDR2 SVGIG come from the germline V gene (reference sequence). CDR3 sequence: CAWQPGLNEKLFF. The CDR3 DNA reads as TGTGCCTGGCAGCCGGGACTGAATGAAAAACTGTTTTTT.

The sample holds many counts of this clonotype. The chain joins TRBV29-1 to TRBJ2-1, with D unresolved. Trimming pared 3 bases from V and 8 bases from J, leaving 14 bases between. Germline lookup yields CDR1 SQVTM and CDR2 ANQGSEA. The CDR3 contains 13 residues. The CDR3 DNA reads as TGCAGCGTTGATTTCTCACCCTGGGATGAGCAGTTCTTC. This gives the protein CSVDFSPWDEQFF.

As DNA, the CDR3 is TGTGCCAGCAGTTCACCGTATAGCAATCAGCCCCAGCATTTT. It codes for CASSSPYSNQPQHF. The chain employs TRBV6-5 and TRBJ1-5; D ambiguous. Per the germline V gene, CDR1 is MNHEY and CDR2 is SVGAGI. The CDR3 consists of 14 residues. The V and J ends lost 4 bases and 0 bases respectively, with 7 bases between them.

This clonotype was recorded many times. V usage is TRBV24-1 and J usage is TRBJ2-7, with 7 bases fitting TRBD1. V was pared by 4 bases and J by 2 bases, with 4 bases of the junction left unmatched. The CDR3 has 14 amino acids. Germline CDR1 is KGHDR and CDR2 is SFDVKD. The CDR3 nucleotides read TGTGCCACCAGTGACCCGACAGGGCCCTACGAGCAGTACTTC. This translates into CATSDPTGPYEQYF.

This clonotype was counted a few times. The rearrangement links TRBV5-1 to TRBJ2-2; 11 nucleotides agree with TRBD2. V lost 4 bases to trimming and J lost 3 bases; unmatched junction nucleotides: 2. The CDR3 totals 15 residues. Germline CDR1 reads SGHRS; CDR2 reads YFSETQ. This chain's CDR3 is CASSVGLADTGELFF. The DNA of the CDR3 is TGCGCCAGCAGCGTGGGACTAGCGGACACCGGGGAGCTGTTTTTT.

This clonotype was recorded at least ten times. The chain uses TRBV6-2 or TRBV6-3 and TRBJ2-7; D is unclear. The CDR3 consists of 14 residues. Germline V gene data show CDR1 as MNHEY and CDR2 as SVGEGT. The V end was cut by 4 bases, the J end by 1 base, with 11 bases between. The CDR3 bases are TGTGCCAGCAGTTCCCCCAGGAGATCCTACGAGCAGTACTTC. Translating it yields CASSSPRRSYEQYF.